This is a list of T cell receptor beta chains from one sample in a study of identical twins. MiXCR, applied by TCRdb to the 5' RACE reads, yields one record per CDR3 protein. The data contain more than 1.5 million distinct CDR3 sequences, about 32% of them singletons. The sample taken for sequencing was cord blood. The receptors stem from a newborn girl in good health. Each CDR3 is given with its conserved first and last residue. A D gene is named only where the DNA matches it firmly. Where a row states a size, it is once, few, many or the class of an expanded clone; other rows omit it.

>TRBJ2-7|TRBV27|-|TRBD1
CASRVGQGGNEQYF
TGTGCCAGCAGAGTCGGACAGGGGGGGAATGAGCAGTACTTC
>TRBJ1-5|TRBV7-2|-|-
CASSLGRGFQPQHF
TGTGCCAGCAGCTTAGGCCGCGGGTTTCAGCCCCAGCATTTT
>TRBJ2-7|TRBV3-1|-|-
CASSEMGWGGFPDEQYF
TGTGCCAGCAGCGAAATGGGCTGGGGCGGATTCCCCGACGAGCAGTACTTC
>TRBJ2-1|TRBV14|-|-
CASSQVGTGEQFF
TGTGCCAGCAGCCAAGTTGGGACGGGCGAGCAGTTCTTC
>TRBJ1-1|TRBV12-3/TRBV12-4|few|-
CASSLLARTHGEAFF
TGTGCCAGCAGTTTATTGGCCAGGACCCACGGTGAAGCTTTCTTT
>TRBJ1-2|TRBV20-1|-|-
CSARVVAYGYTF
TGCAGTGCTAGAGTCGTGGCCTATGGCTACACCTTC
>TRBJ2-4|TRBV6-5|-|TRBD1
CASGQGVIQYF
TGTGCCAGCGGACAGGGAGTCATTCAGTACTTC
>TRBJ2-2|TRBV29-1|few|TRBD1
CSVRTGGNTGELFF
TGCAGCGTCCGGACAGGGGGAAACACCGGGGAGCTGTTTTTT
>TRBJ2-3|TRBV2|few|-
CARGITTDTQYF
TGTGCCAGAGGAATAACCACAGATACGCAGTATTTT
>TRBJ2-3|TRBV6-6|-|-
CASSYGPATDTQYF
TGTGCCAGCAGTTACGGGCCGGCCACAGATACGCAGTATTTT
>TRBJ2-7|TRBV20-1|many|-
CSARLGYEQYF
TGCAGTGCTAGACTCGGGTACGAGCAGTACTTC
>TRBJ1-4|TRBV6-6|few|TRBD1
CASSDRQGASEKLFF
TGTGCCAGCAGTGATAGACAGGGGGCGTCAGAAAAACTGTTTTTT
>TRBJ2-1|TRBV20-1|few|-
CSARDSGTPYNEQFF
TGCAGTGCTAGAGATTCGGGGACACCTTACAATGAGCAGTTCTTC
>TRBJ2-3|TRBV3-1|-|TRBD2
CASSQDFFTGGQDTQYF
TGTGCCAGCAGCCAAGATTTTTTCACGGGGGGGCAAGATACGCAGTATTTT
>TRBJ2-5|TRBV10-3|-|TRBD2
CAISESRGLAGGETQYF
TGTGCCATCAGTGAGTCGAGGGGACTAGCGGGAGGAGAGACCCAGTACTTC
>TRBJ1-5|TRBV7-8|-|-
CASSVGRADQPQHF
TGTGCCAGCAGCGTGGGGAGGGCGGATCAGCCCCAGCATTTT
>TRBJ1-1|TRBV28|few|TRBD1
CASTDRGTEAFF
TGTGCCAGTACCGACAGGGGGACTGAAGCTTTCTTT
>TRBJ1-2|TRBV27|few|TRBD1
CASRRDSLDGYTF
TGTGCCAGCAGACGGGACAGTTTAGATGGCTACACCTTC
>TRBJ2-7|TRBV28|-|TRBD2
CASSLSTILAGPSYEQYF
TGTGCCAGCAGTTTATCCACGATTCTAGCGGGCCCCTCCTACGAGCAGTACTTC
>TRBJ2-1|TRBV7-9|few|TRBD2
CATHKAGGINEQFF
TGTGCCACCCACAAAGCGGGGGGTATTAATGAGCAGTTCTTC
>TRBJ2-1|TRBV27|many|-
CASSLLQLAYNEQFF
TGTGCCAGCAGTTTACTACAGCTAGCCTACAATGAGCAGTTCTTC
>TRBJ1-2|TRBV24-1|few|-
CATSDSRQAGDYGYTF
TGTGCCACCAGTGATTCCCGACAGGCCGGCGACTATGGCTACACCTTC
>TRBJ2-3|TRBV4-1|many|TRBD2
CASSHPPGGITDTQYF
TGCGCCAGCAGCCATCCTCCGGGGGGGATCACAGATACGCAGTATTTT
>TRBJ2-2|TRBV12-3/TRBV12-4|-|-
CASSFWAMGNTGELFF
TGTGCCAGCAGTTTTTGGGCCATGGGGAACACCGGGGAGCTGTTTTTT
>TRBJ1-2|TRBV5-1|few|-
CASSLLTGIGNYGYTF
TGCGCCAGCAGCCTTTTAACAGGGATCGGAAACTATGGCTACACCTTC
>TRBJ2-7|TRBV20-1|once|TRBD2
CSAGPAGAYNEQYF
TGCAGTGCAGGGCCAGCGGGAGCCTACAATGAGCAGTACTTC
>TRBJ1-1|TRBV24-1|few|-
CACKGNTEAFF
TGTGCCTGTAAGGGGAACACTGAAGCTTTCTTT
>TRBJ1-5|TRBV6-1|few|-
CASSVRFQPQHF
TGTGCCAGCAGTGTTCGTTTTCAGCCCCAGCATTTT
>TRBJ2-4|TRBV6-5|-|TRBD1
CASSYFSDRGPYNEQYF
TGTGCCAGCAGTTATTTTTCCGACAGGGGGCCCTACAATGAGCAGTACTTC
>TRBJ2-2|TRBV20-1|-|TRBD2
CSASPTRGANTGELFF
TGCAGTGCTAGCCCCACCCGGGGGGCGAACACCGGGGAGCTGTTTTTT
>TRBJ2-6|TRBV3-1|-|TRBD2
CASSLRRTSPPNVLTF
TGTGCCAGCAGCCTCAGACGGACTAGCCCGCCCAACGTCCTGACTTTC
>TRBJ1-3|TRBV6-6|-|-
CASRALQGSGNTIYF
TGTGCCAGCAGGGCCCTTCAGGGCTCTGGAAACACCATATATTTT
>TRBJ2-5|TRBV2|-|-
CASSEPFQETQYF
TGTGCCAGCAGTGAACCTTTCCAAGAGACCCAGTACTTC
>TRBJ1-6|TRBV6-6|-|-
CAGSYGQGNNSPLHF
TGTGCCGGCAGTTACGGGCAGGGTAATAATTCACCCCTCCACTTT
>TRBJ2-3|TRBV20-1|few|TRBD2
CSGAGLAGGTDTQYF
TGCAGTGGGGCGGGACTAGCGGGAGGAACAGATACGCAGTATTTT
>TRBJ2-1|TRBV2|-|-
CASSPDVGGPYNEQFF
TGTGCCAGCAGTCCTGATGTGGGGGGACCCTACAATGAGCAGTTCTTC
>TRBJ1-4|TRBV29-1|-|-
CSVQSTGNEKLFF
TGCAGCGTCCAATCGACAGGAAATGAAAAACTGTTTTTT
>TRBJ1-1|TRBV29-1|-|-
CSVVTRKNTEAFF
TGCAGCGTTGTTACGAGAAAGAACACTGAAGCTTTCTTT
>TRBJ1-5|TRBV15|once|TRBD1
CATSTGQGAYQPQHF
TGTGCCACCAGCACTGGACAGGGTGCTTACCAGCCCCAGCATTTT
>TRBJ2-7|TRBV28|few|-
CASALLRDDEQYF
TGTGCCAGCGCCTTGCTGCGGGACGACGAGCAGTACTTC
>TRBJ2-7|TRBV20-1|few|-
CSAPGQSSYEQYF
TGCAGTGCTCCTGGACAGTCCTCCTACGAGCAGTACTTC
>TRBJ1-2|TRBV6-6|-|-
CASSYSASTNYGYTF
TGTGCCAGCAGTTACTCGGCCTCTACCAACTATGGCTACACCTTC
>TRBJ2-7|TRBV5-6|once|TRBD1
CASSAGQGTCEQYF
TGTGCCAGCAGCGCCGGACAGGGGACCTGCGAGCAGTACTTC
>TRBJ1-5|TRBV27|-|-
CASRTVGAQPQHF
TGTGCCAGCAGAACCGTGGGAGCTCAGCCCCAGCATTTT
>TRBJ2-6|TRBV9|few|-
CASNSGTNVLTF
TGTGCCAGCAACTCTGGGACCAACGTCCTGACTTTC
>TRBJ2-2|TRBV25-1|-|-
CASSDSTGELFF
TGTGCCAGCAGTGACTCGACCGGGGAGCTGTTTTTT
>TRBJ1-1|TRBV2|few|TRBD1
CASSDWGTGSLLWNTEAFF
TGTGCCAGCAGTGACTGGGGGACAGGATCGCTTCTGTGGAACACTGAAGCTTTCTTT
>TRBJ2-3|TRBV5-1|few|TRBD2
CASTIRASGIFTDTQYF
TGCGCCAGCACCATTCGGGCTAGCGGGATTTTTACAGATACGCAGTATTTT
>TRBJ2-3|TRBV12-3/TRBV12-4|few|TRBD1
CASSLSLGQASFTDTQYF
TGTGCCAGCAGTTTATCCCTCGGACAGGCTTCCTTCACAGATACGCAGTATTTT
>TRBJ2-1|TRBV20-1|few|-
CSAQTGRVTYEQFF
TGCAGTGCCCAGACAGGGAGGGTTACATATGAGCAGTTCTTC
>TRBJ2-2|TRBV20-1|-|TRBD2
CSALAGGNTGELFF
TGCAGTGCACTAGCGGGAGGCAACACCGGGGAGCTGTTTTTT
>TRBJ2-7|TRBV19|-|-
CASSMTRREQYF
TGTGCCAGTAGTATGACGCGTCGGGAGCAGTACTTC